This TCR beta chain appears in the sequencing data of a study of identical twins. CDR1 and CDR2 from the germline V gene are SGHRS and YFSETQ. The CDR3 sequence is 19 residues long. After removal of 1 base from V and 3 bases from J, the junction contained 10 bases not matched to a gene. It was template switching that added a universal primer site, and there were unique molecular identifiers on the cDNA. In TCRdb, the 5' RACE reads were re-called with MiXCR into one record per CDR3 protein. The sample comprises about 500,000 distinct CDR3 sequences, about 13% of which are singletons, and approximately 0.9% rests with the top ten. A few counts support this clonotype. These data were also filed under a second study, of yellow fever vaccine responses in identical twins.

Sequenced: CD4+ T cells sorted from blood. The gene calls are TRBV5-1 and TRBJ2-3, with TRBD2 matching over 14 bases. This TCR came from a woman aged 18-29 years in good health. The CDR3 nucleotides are TGCGCCAGCAGCTTGCCCGGGACTAGCGGGAGTTATGGGACAGATACGCAGTATTTT. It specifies CASSLPGTSGSYGTDTQYF.